Presented here are 21 T cell receptor beta chains from one specimen sequenced in a study of Ad26.COV2.S vaccination and SARS-CoV-2 variants. The table came from immunoSEQ multiplex PCR; TCRdb's copy has only in-frame clones and leaves some out. The sample lists 440,000 or so clones, about 90% occurring once. Specified treatment: 15 to 20 received Ad26.COV2.S at low or high dose, single or two shots; roughly 5 received placebo; per-sample allocation not given. Material that was analyzed had been drawn on day 63 after the first vaccine or placebo injection. This specimen consisted of peripheral blood, obtained in a trial of Ad26.COV2.S vaccine versus placebo. Receptor source: a person between 18 and 65 years old who received the Ad26.COV2.S COVID-19 vaccine or a placebo.

This clone was picked up many times. The chain combines TRBV4-1 with TRBJ2-2; D unresolved. V lost 3 bases and J lost 0, with 11 bases in between. The CDR3 totals 16 residues. CDR1 and CDR2 from the germline V gene are MGHRA and YSYEKL. The CDR3 protein is CASSHGPDPNTGELFF. CDR3 nucleotides: TGCGCCAGCAGCCATGGACCCGATCCGAACACCGGGGAGCTGTTTTTT.

V gene TRBV5-1 combines with J gene TRBJ1-2, with 9 bases lining up with TRBD1. Looked up from germline, CDR1 is SGHRS and CDR2 is YFSETQ. The CDR3 totals 14 residues. The V segment lost 0 bases and the J segment 7 bases; nucleotides outside the gene matches: 4. The CDR3 nucleotides read TGCGCCAGCAGCTTGGGCGGGACAGGGCTTGGCTACACCTTC. Protein sequence: CASSLGGTGLGYTF.

This chain connects TRBV4-3 to TRBJ1-2; 7 bases line up with TRBD1. CDR1 is LGHNA, CDR2 YSLEER, per germline. With V trimmed by 3 bases and J by 3 bases, 1 base remained unmatched. This CDR3 comprises 13 residues. The CDR3, as DNA: TGCGCCAGCAGCCAGACAGGGTACTATGGCTACACCTTC. This sequence encodes CASSQTGYYGYTF.

The genes are TRBV7-2 and TRBJ2-7; 9 bases map to TRBD2. The CDR3 spans 15 residues. Germline CDR1 SGHTA, CDR2 FQGNSA. V shed 5 bases and J 4 bases; nucleotides not matched to a gene: 9. The CDR3 protein is CASSLAVAGDYEQYF. The CDR3 DNA follows: TGTGCCAGCAGCCTTGCAGTAGCGGGAGATTACGAGCAGTACTTC.

This clone has just a few counts. V and J are TRBV11-2 and TRBJ2-1, with unresolved D. The CDR3 is 15 amino acids. Germline V lookup: CDR1 SGHAT, CDR2 FQNNGV. Trimming took off 5 bases at V and 7 bases at J, with 18 bases between the two ends. In DNA form, the CDR3 reads TGTGCCAGCAGCCAGGTAGTGGCTATGTTGAATGAGCAGTTCTTC. This encodes CASSQVVAMLNEQFF.

The chain combines TRBV28 with TRBJ2-7; no definite D call. Deletions cut 6 bases from V and 2 bases from J, with 17 bases between. The CDR3 has 15 residues. The germline V gene encodes CDR1 MDHEN and CDR2 SYDVKM. CDR3 sequence: CASSFRQAGPYEQYF. The CDR3 region has the DNA TGTGCCAGCAGCTTCCGCCAAGCAGGCCCCTACGAGCAGTACTTC.

CDR3 sequence (DNA): TGTGCCTGGAGTCCATACTCTGGGTTCGGCGGCTACACCTTC. Translating gives CAWSPYSGFGGYTF. This rearrangement joins TRBV30 to TRBJ1-2; D is undetermined. The CDR3 runs 14 residues. The ends were cut back, 2 bases at V and 8 bases at J, with 18 bases in the middle. Germline-derived CDR1 and CDR2 are GTSNPN and SVGIG (reference sequence).

The chain employs TRBV27 and TRBJ2-7, with 9 bases fitting TRBD2. The V segment lost 5 bases and the J segment 2 bases; nucleotides outside the gene matches: 7. CDR1 and CDR2 from the germline V gene are MNHEY and SMNVEV (reference sequence). The CDR3 runs 15 residues. The CDR3 protein is CASSAVLAGPYEQYF. The CDR3 DNA sequence: TGTGCCAGCAGTGCCGTTCTAGCGGGGCCCTACGAGCAGTACTTC.

This chain joins TRBV6-5 and TRBJ2-2; TRBD1 matches 8 bases. CDR1 MNHEY and CDR2 SVGAGI come from the germline V gene. V shed 6 bases and J 4 bases; nucleotides not matched to a gene: 4. This CDR3 spans 14 amino acids. The CDR3, as DNA: TGTGCCAGCAGGGACAGGGAAGTCACCGGGGAGCTGTTTTTT. Translated: CASRDREVTGELFF.

The chain links TRBV11-2 to TRBJ2-5; possibly TRBD2 for D (6 bases). V was cut by 0 bases and J by 5 bases, with 13 bases left in between. The CDR3 has 15 amino acids. Germline CDR1 and CDR2: SGHAT and FQNNGV. The CDR3 is CASSLEVSGRETQYF. In DNA form, the CDR3 reads TGTGCCAGCAGCTTAGAGGTCTCGGGGAGGGAGACCCAGTACTTC.

The chain links TRBV9 to TRBJ2-7; D possibly matches TRBD1 or TRBD2 (6 bases each). Trimming took 0 bases from V and 2 from J, leaving 12 bases between them. This CDR3 is 15 amino acids long. From germline, CDR1 is SGDLS and CDR2 YYNGEE. In DNA, the CDR3 is TGTGCCAGCAGCGTAGAGGGGGGCCTCACCTACGAGCAGTACTTC. This sequence encodes CASSVEGGLTYEQYF.

CDR3 amino acids: CASSLRGLITDTQYF. CDR3 in DNA: TGTGCCAGCAGCTTAAGGGGACTTATCACAGATACGCAGTATTTT. The V call is TRBV7-3, the J call TRBJ2-3, with D maybe TRBD2 (6 bases). The CDR3 covers 15 residues. Trimming took off 1 base at V and 2 bases at J, with 10 bases between the two ends. CDR1 SGHTA and CDR2 FQGTGA come from the germline V gene. The variable domain in full, with the rest retrieved from reference TRBV7-3 and TRBJ2-3, is GAGVSQTPSNKVTEKGKYVELRCDPISGHTALYWYRQSLGQGPEFLIYFQGTGAADDSGLPNDRFFAVRPEGSVSTLKIQRTERGDSAVYLCASSLRGLITDTQYFGPGTRLTVL.

DNA of the CDR3: TGTGCCAGCAGCCCTCTCGGGACTAGCGGGGCTCATGAGCAGTTCTTC. It yields the protein CASSPLGTSGAHEQFF. The rearrangement joins TRBV7-3 to TRBJ2-1; 13 bases map to TRBD2. The V segment lost 5 bases and the J segment 8 bases; nucleotides outside the gene matches: 9. Germline CDR1 reads SGHTA; CDR2 reads FQGTGA. The CDR3 has 16 amino acids.

V and J are TRBV25-1 and TRBJ2-1, with 9 bases identical to TRBD1. The CDR3 is made up of 16 amino acids. J lost 4 bases, V lost 5 bases, and 9 bases had no gene match. Germline CDR1 reads MGHDK; CDR2 reads SYGVNS. CDR3 protein: CASSPTRGQGYNEQFF. The CDR3 bases are TGTGCCAGCAGTCCAACGCGGGGACAGGGATACAATGAGCAGTTCTTC. Variable domain in full (rest from reference TRBV25-1 and TRBJ2-1): EADIYQTPRYLVIGTGKKITLECSQTMGHDKMYWYQQDPGMELHLIHYSYGVNSTEKGDLSSESTVSRIRTEHFPLTLESARPSHTSQYLCASSPTRGQGYNEQFFGPGTRLTVL.

This chain joins TRBV18 and TRBJ1-1; maybe TRBD1 (5 bases). In germline, CDR1 is KGHSH, CDR2 LQKENI. Trimming removed 3 bases from V and 5 bases from J, with 10 bases in between. This CDR3 has 13 residues. The CDR3 loop reads CASSPKSGTEAFF. The DNA for the CDR3 is TGTGCCAGCTCACCGAAGTCAGGGACTGAAGCTTTCTTT.

This clone was detected only once. V is TRBV20-1 and J is TRBJ2-1, with 10 positions matching TRBD2. The V gene's germline CDR1 is DFQATT and CDR2 SNEGSKA (reference sequence). The length of the CDR3 is 16 residues. V was clipped by 3 bases and J by 8 bases; unmatched bases: 13. CDR3 loop: CSASFLAGESGDEQFF. DNA of the CDR3: TGCAGTGCTAGTTTCCTAGCGGGAGAATCGGGCGATGAGCAGTTCTTC.

The chain is built from TRBV30 and TRBJ2-7; TRBD2 matches at 7 bases. The CDR3 has 17 amino acids. CDR1 GTSNPN and CDR2 SVGIG come from the germline V gene (reference sequence). J lost 0 bases, V lost 0 bases, and 11 bases had no gene match. This CDR3 is CAWSVLGREDLSYEQYF. Written as DNA, the CDR3 is TGTGCCTGGAGTGTACTAGGGAGGGAGGACCTCTCCTACGAGCAGTACTTC.

V and J are TRBV7-3 and TRBJ2-2; D remains ambiguous. Germline CDR1 SGHTA, CDR2 FQGTGA. The CDR3 consists of 14 residues. V dropped 2 bases and J dropped 7 bases, with 11 bases sitting between them. Here the CDR3 reads CASSLVGVRGELFF. CDR3 coding DNA: TGTGCCAGCAGCTTAGTGGGTGTACGCGGGGAGCTGTTTTTT.

The rearrangement uses TRBV24-1 and TRBJ2-7; TRBD1 agrees at 7 bases. J was trimmed by 4 bases and V by 7 bases; bases with no gene match: 6. From germline, CDR1 is KGHDR and CDR2 SFDVKD. There are 13 residues in the CDR3. The CDR3 coding sequence is TGTGCCACCAGCGGGACAGCTTCTTACGAGCAGTACTTC. It yields the protein CATSGTASYEQYF.

The chain carries TRBV5-4 and TRBJ2-7, with 8 bases aligning to TRBD2. Trimming cost V 6 bases and J 7 bases; bases outside gene matches: 12. The CDR3 is 14 amino acids. Germline loops: CDR1 SGHNT, CDR2 YYREEE (reference sequence). The CDR3 DNA is TGTGCCAGCACTGAGAAGCGGGAGACGTTTGAGCAGTACTTC. Amino acid sequence: CASTEKRETFEQYF.

This clone was seen a single time. The chain couples TRBV11-2 to TRBJ2-1; 12 bases match TRBD2. The V gene end was trimmed by 5 bases and the J gene end by 0 bases; junction bases not matched to a gene: 2. The CDR3 totals 16 residues. Germline V CDR1 and CDR2: SGHAT, FQNNGV. The CDR3 region is CASSVTSGSSYNEQFF. The CDR3 bases are TGTGCCAGCAGCGTGACTAGCGGGAGCTCCTACAATGAGCAGTTCTTC.